Below, one T cell receptor beta chain is given with its context. Its target is not known. Previously described methods with listed TCR primers produced the bulk TCR libraries. Each CDR3 protein is one row after TCRdb ran MiXCR on the PCR reads. This sample has about 640,000 distinct CDR3 sequences; just under 20% occur once, and the top ten carry roughly 0.9%. This sample was taken from a study of molecular identifiers for immune sequencing clone quantification. Findings of the study overall: Highly expanded clone sizes could be underestimated by identical TCR molecules that share a barcode.

Germline V gene lookup returns CDR1 MNHEY and CDR2 SVGEGT. The CDR3 extends over 17 amino acids. With V trimmed by 2 bases and J by 2 bases, 9 bases remained unmatched. Naive CD8 T cell sorting was performed on the CD8+CD4-CCR7+CD45RA+ phenotype. What was sequenced was naive CD8+ T cells from blood, with Jurkat cell RNA spiked in. Sample subset: FACS-sorted CD8+CD4-CCR7+CD45RA+ naive T cells. V gene TRBV6-2 or TRBV6-3 combines with J gene TRBJ2-3, with 8 bases lining up with TRBD2. This sequence originates from a human donor in good health. Some libraries in this study had Jurkat cell RNA spiked in. CDR3 nucleotide sequence: TGTGCCAGCAGTTACCTGTTGGGCGGGGGGTTCACAGATACGCAGTATTTT. Amino acid sequence: CASSYLLGGGFTDTQYF.